The present entry profiles one T cell receptor (beta chain) with its context. The V segment lost 3 bases and the J segment 2 bases; nucleotides outside the gene matches: 4. Looked up from germline, CDR1 is MDHEN and CDR2 is SYDVKM. The CDR3 extends over 15 amino acids. The sample originates from a study of shared clonotypes between healthy human individuals. The assay was immunoSEQ multiplex PCR, and TCRdb's table has in-frame clones only and misses some. The data contain fewer than 1.6 million clones, about 98.5% of them singletons. V usage is TRBV28 and J usage is TRBJ2-5; 9 bases line up with TRBD2. Specimen: naive CD4+ T cells sorted from blood. Subset meaning: CD45RA+ positively selected. This receptor was obtained from a young man in good health. DNA of the CDR3: TGTGCCAGCAGTTTTGGCCTAGCGGGGCAAGAGACCCAGTACTTC. Amino acid sequence: CASSFGLAGQETQYF.